This T cell receptor (beta chain) comes out of a study of T-cell memory formation after mild COVID-19. Overall study findings and caveats: CD4+ bias marked clones expanding day 15 to 37, unlike balanced contracting clones.

TCRdb passed the 5' RACE reads through MiXCR, listing each CDR3 protein once. Of approximately 450,000 distinct CDR3 sequences in the sample, 15% to 20% were seen once. This clonotype appeared a few times. The antigen is not known. Germline V CDR1 and CDR2: LGHNA, YNFKEQ. The CDR3 runs to 16 residues. Trimming cost V 0 bases and J 2 bases, with 8 bases left between them. This sequence joins TRBV4-2 and TRBJ2-6; D not certain. This clonotype was obtained from an adult woman who had mild COVID-19 (a few samples of this study predate the infection). Cell type and time point are not known. Sequencing input: PBMCs or a T cell subset sorted from them (not recorded which). The CDR3: CASSQEGTTGANVLTF. The CDR3 DNA reads TGTGCCAGCAGCCAAGAAGGTACCACTGGGGCCAACGTCCTGACTTTC.